This paragraph covers one T cell receptor (beta chain) sequence. This record comes from a study of T cell changes during pregnancy in multiple sclerosis. In germline, CDR1 is SGHTA, CDR2 FQGNSA. The length of the CDR3 is 16 residues. With 5 bases clipped from V and 5 bases from J, the junction kept 11 bases outside the gene matches. Clones were read by immunoSEQ multiplex PCR, and TCRdb kept only the in-frame ones, dropping some. The repertoire holds roughly 52,000 clones, with 85% to 95% as singletons. The chain couples TRBV7-2 to TRBJ2-5; TRBD2 aligns across 10 bases. The receptor's source is a female donor with multiple sclerosis, enrolled in a pregnancy study. The specimen comprised CD4+ T cells from peripheral blood mononuclear cells, sampled in the third trimester of pregnancy. The CDR3 sequence is CASSRRSGRAGETQYF. As DNA, the CDR3 is TGTGCCAGCAGCCGCAGGAGCGGGAGGGCCGGGGAGACCCAGTACTTC.